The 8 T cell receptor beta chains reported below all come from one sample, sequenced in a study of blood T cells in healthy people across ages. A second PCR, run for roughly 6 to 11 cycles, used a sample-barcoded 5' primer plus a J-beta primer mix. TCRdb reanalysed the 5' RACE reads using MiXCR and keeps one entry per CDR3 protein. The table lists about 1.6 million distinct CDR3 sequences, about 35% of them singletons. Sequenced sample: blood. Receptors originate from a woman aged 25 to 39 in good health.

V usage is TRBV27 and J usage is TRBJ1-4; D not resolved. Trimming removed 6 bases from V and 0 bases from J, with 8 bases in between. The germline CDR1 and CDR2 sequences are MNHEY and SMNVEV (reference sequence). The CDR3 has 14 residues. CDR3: CASSSSATNEKLFF. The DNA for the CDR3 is TGTGCCAGCAGCAGTTCCGCAACTAATGAAAAACTGTTTTTT.

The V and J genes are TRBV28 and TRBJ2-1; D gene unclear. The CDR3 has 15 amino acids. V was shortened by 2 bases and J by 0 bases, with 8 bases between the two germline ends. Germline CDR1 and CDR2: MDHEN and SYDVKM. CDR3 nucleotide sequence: TGTGCCAGCAGTTTACCGCCCGACTCCTACAATGAGCAGTTCTTC. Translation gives CASSLPPDSYNEQFF.

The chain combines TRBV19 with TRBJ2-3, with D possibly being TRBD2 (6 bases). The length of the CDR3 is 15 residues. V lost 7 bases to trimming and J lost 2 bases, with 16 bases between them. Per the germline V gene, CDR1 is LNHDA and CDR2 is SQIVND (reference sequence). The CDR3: CASKDSGGSTDTQYF. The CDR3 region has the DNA TGTGCCAGTAAGGATTCCGGGGGATCCACAGATACGCAGTATTTT.

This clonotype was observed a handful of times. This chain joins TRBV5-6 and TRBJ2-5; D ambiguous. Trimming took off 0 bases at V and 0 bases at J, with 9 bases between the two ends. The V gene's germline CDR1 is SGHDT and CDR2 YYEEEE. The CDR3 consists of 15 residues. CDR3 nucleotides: TGTGCCAGCAGCTTGGACGGGCTTTACCAAGAGACCCAGTACTTC. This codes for CASSLDGLYQETQYF.

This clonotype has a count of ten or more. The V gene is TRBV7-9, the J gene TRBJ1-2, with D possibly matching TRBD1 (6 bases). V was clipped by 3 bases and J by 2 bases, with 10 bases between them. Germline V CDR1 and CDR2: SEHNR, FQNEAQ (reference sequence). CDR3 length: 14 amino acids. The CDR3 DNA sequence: TGTGCCAGCAGCTTTCCAGGGGTCAACTATGGCTACACCTTC. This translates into CASSFPGVNYGYTF.

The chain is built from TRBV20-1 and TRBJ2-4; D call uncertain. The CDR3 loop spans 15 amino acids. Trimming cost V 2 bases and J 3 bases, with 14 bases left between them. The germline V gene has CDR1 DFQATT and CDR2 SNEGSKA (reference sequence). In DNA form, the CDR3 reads TGCAGTGCTAGACGCCATAAGGATGGCAAAAACATTCAGTACTTC. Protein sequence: CSARRHKDGKNIQYF.

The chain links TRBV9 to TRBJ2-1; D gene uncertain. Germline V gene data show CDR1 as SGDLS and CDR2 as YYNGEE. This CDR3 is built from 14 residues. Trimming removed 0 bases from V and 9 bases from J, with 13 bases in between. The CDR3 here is CASSVVGSASEQFF. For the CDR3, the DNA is TGTGCCAGCAGCGTAGTTGGTAGTGCCAGTGAGCAGTTCTTC.

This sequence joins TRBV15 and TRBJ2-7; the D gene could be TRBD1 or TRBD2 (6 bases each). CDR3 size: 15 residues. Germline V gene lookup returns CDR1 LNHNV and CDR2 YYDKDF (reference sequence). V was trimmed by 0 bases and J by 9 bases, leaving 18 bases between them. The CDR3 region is CATSRDGTKGGGQYF. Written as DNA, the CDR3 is TGTGCCACCAGCAGAGACGGGACCAAAGGGGGAGGGCAGTACTTC.